Sequencing of this TCR beta chain was carried out in a study of T cell changes during pregnancy in multiple sclerosis (dated by TCRdb to the late 2010s). Some background on the complete study: The study looked at changes in the T cell repertoire across pregnancy in women with multiple sclerosis.

The CDR1 and CDR2 encoded by the germline V gene are KGHSH and LQKENI. Clipping removes 4 bases from V and 4 bases from J, with 9 as the unmatched junction base count. From its cysteine to its phenylalanine, the CDR3 spans 16 amino acids. Just CDR3 DNA is preserved here, 48 bases in frame from base 1. The library was prepared using the immunoSEQ multiplex PCR assay. The immuneACCESS repertoire file appears here via TCRdb, limited to in-frame rearrangements. These files lack a portion of the clones; in checked studies, under half of the deficit traces to unresolved V genes, and the cause of the others is not known. This sample holds about 59,000 clones; 91% were observed only once. Jointly, the top ten make up 0.8% to 1% of the sample. Points on this clone: Its specific antigen is unknown. Base-call qualities are not available, and no considerably larger clone is one nucleotide away.

The sequencing used peripheral blood, collected before pregnancy. Recombination linked TRBV18 to TRBJ1-1; TRBD1 aligns with 10 central bases. The sequence derives from a female donor with multiple sclerosis, enrolled in a pregnancy study. The CDR3 protein: CASSLRTGGFSTEAFF. The DNA reads as follows: TGTGCCAGCTCACTAAGGACAGGGGGATTTAGCACTGAAGCTTTCTTT. With the portions outside the CDR3 filled from the reference TRBV18 and TRBJ1-1 genes, the complete variable region becomes NAGVMQNPRHLVRRRGQEARLRCSPMKGHSHVYWYRQLPEEGLKFMVYLQKENIIDESGMPKERFSAEFPKEGPSILRIQQVVRGDSAAYFCASSLRTGGFSTEAFFGQGTRLTVV.